The present T cell receptor (beta chain) was sequenced within a study of blood T cell repertoires in COVID-19. Study information: Acute and convalescent COVID-19 samples came from the United States, Italy and Spain. T cells, B-cell-depleted T cells, or PBMCs supplied cDNA or gDNA.

Germline-derived CDR1 and CDR2 are MNHEY and SVGAGI. The ends were cut back, 8 bases at V and 0 bases at J, with 11 bases in the middle. This CDR3 is built from 14 residues. Patients in Seattle were enrolled during active infection, then followed longitudinally. Per the study methods: Estimation of nucleated cell counts relied on the amplification of reference gene primers. Some clones are missing from TCRdb's copy, which holds only in-frame ones; the method was immunoSEQ multiplex PCR. Clone size and the V and J calls come from that table; the DNA yielded D and trimming. This table has 10,000 or so clones, 71% appearing once.

The sequenced material came from peripheral blood. The V call is TRBV6-5, the J call TRBJ1-3; D unclear. The clonotype was recovered from a man between 60 and 70 years old with COVID-19, enrolled during active disease. The CDR3 is CASSRGDSGNTIYF. In nucleotides, the CDR3 is TGTGCCAGCTCCCGGGGAGACTCTGGAAACACCATATATTTT.